The clone carrying this T cell receptor (beta chain) was recorded many times. Its antigen remains unidentified. This entry belongs to a study of regulatory T cells in long-lasting Graves disease. Deletions cut 2 bases from V and 0 bases from J, with 10 bases between. The CDR3 has 14 amino acids. Looked up from germline, CDR1 is GTSNPN and CDR2 is SVGIG (reference sequence). The time point: persistent/refractory GD, antithyroid drugs over 5 years with positive TRAb. With RNA extracted from PBMCs as input, the TCR library was made. A nine-milliliter sample of peripheral blood was drawn into EDTA tubes. General study points: Sample size, which was small, may have reduced accuracy.

For TCR beta, libraries came from iRepertoire HTBI primers and Arm-PCR of CDR3 regions. One entry per CDR3 protein results from TCRdb running MiXCR on the multiplex PCR reads. The sample contains 400,000 or so distinct CDR3 sequences, about a quarter of which appear only once. This clonotype originated in a female donor with Graves disease. V gene TRBV30 combines with J gene TRBJ1-1; D gene unclear. Specimen: peripheral blood mononuclear cells (PBMCs), collected when the disease was refractory, from a patient treated with antithyroid drugs. CDR3 bases: TGTGCCTGGAGTCCCGACCATCTGAACACTGAAGCTTTCTTT. This codes for CAWSPDHLNTEAFF.